A selection of T cell receptor beta chains follows, all from one sample in a study of T-cell memory formation after mild COVID-19. TCRdb fed the 5' RACE reads into MiXCR, producing one record per CDR3 protein. The sample records 350,000 to 500,000 distinct CDR3 sequences, about a quarter being singletons. The sample taken for sequencing was PBMCs or a T cell subset sorted from them (not recorded which). These receptors all come from an adult woman who had mild COVID-19 (a few samples of this study predate the infection). Cell type and time point are not known. CDR3s include the opening cysteine and the closing phenylalanine or tryptophan. Fields, in order: J gene, D gene, clone size, V gene, CDR3 DNA, CDR3 protein. A D gene is named only where the DNA matches it firmly. Size tells how often a clone was seen (once, few, many) or the class of an expanded clone, and some rows leave it out.

j_call: TRBJ2-1
d_call: TRBD2
clone_size: .
v_call: TRBV3-1
cdr3_nt: TGTGCCAGCAGCCAAGCTACTAGCGGCTACAATGAGCAGTTCTTC
cdr3_aa: CASSQATSGYNEQFF

j_call: TRBJ1-1
d_call: .
clone_size: .
v_call: TRBV7-6
cdr3_nt: TGTGCCAGCAGCCCCCCTGGGCAGGGCGCTGAAGCTTTCTTT
cdr3_aa: CASSPPGQGAEAFF

j_call: TRBJ2-1
d_call: .
clone_size: .
v_call: TRBV5-1
cdr3_nt: TGCGCCAGCAGCTTGGTAGGGGGAGTCAGGAATGAGCAGTTCTTC
cdr3_aa: CASSLVGGVRNEQFF

j_call: TRBJ2-7
d_call: .
clone_size: few
v_call: TRBV7-9
cdr3_nt: TGTGCCAGCAGCCCTCTTTACGCCTACGAGCAGTACTTC
cdr3_aa: CASSPLYAYEQYF

j_call: TRBJ2-5
d_call: TRBD1
clone_size: once
v_call: TRBV4-3
cdr3_nt: TGCGCCAGCAGCCAAGGTGACAGGGTAGCCCAAGAGACCCAGTACTTC
cdr3_aa: CASSQGDRVAQETQYF

j_call: TRBJ1-6
d_call: .
clone_size: .
v_call: TRBV6-5
cdr3_nt: TGTGCCAGCAGTCACGGAGGGATGGCTAATTCACCCCTCCACTTT
cdr3_aa: CASSHGGMANSPLHF

j_call: TRBJ1-1
d_call: TRBD1
clone_size: .
v_call: TRBV5-1
cdr3_nt: TGCGCCAGCAGCTTAACAGGGGAGATGAACACTGAAGCTTTCTTT
cdr3_aa: CASSLTGEMNTEAFF

j_call: TRBJ2-1
d_call: TRBD2
clone_size: .
v_call: TRBV10-2
cdr3_nt: TGCGCCAGCAGTGATGCGACTAGCGGGAGCATTGAGCAGTTCTTC
cdr3_aa: CASSDATSGSIEQFF

j_call: TRBJ1-1
d_call: .
clone_size: .
v_call: TRBV30
cdr3_nt: TGTGCCTGGACCGGACAGATGAACACTGAAGCTTTCTTT
cdr3_aa: CAWTGQMNTEAFF

j_call: TRBJ2-3
d_call: TRBD2
clone_size: .
v_call: TRBV6-6
cdr3_nt: TGTGCCAGCAGCCGACGAGCGGGAGGCACAGATACGCAGTATTTT
cdr3_aa: CASSRRAGGTDTQYF

j_call: TRBJ1-2
d_call: .
clone_size: few
v_call: TRBV24-1
cdr3_nt: TGTGCCACCAGTGATCCATGGGTGGGGACACTCGACGCACCAAACTATGGCTACACCTTC
cdr3_aa: CATSDPWVGTLDAPNYGYTF

j_call: TRBJ2-6
d_call: .
clone_size: .
v_call: TRBV6-2/TRBV6-3
cdr3_nt: TGTGCCAGCAGTTACTGGGGCTCTGGGGCCAACGTCCTGACTTTC
cdr3_aa: CASSYWGSGANVLTF

j_call: TRBJ1-1
d_call: TRBD1
clone_size: few
v_call: TRBV3-1
cdr3_nt: TGTGCCAGCAGCACCCGTCCCGGGACAGGGCGCACTGAAGCTTTCTTT
cdr3_aa: CASSTRPGTGRTEAFF

j_call: TRBJ1-1
d_call: .
clone_size: .
v_call: TRBV24-1
cdr3_nt: TGTGCCACCAGGGACAGCATGAACACTGAAGCTTTCTTT
cdr3_aa: CATRDSMNTEAFF

j_call: TRBJ2-1
d_call: .
clone_size: many
v_call: TRBV7-8
cdr3_nt: TGTGCCAGCAGCTTAGGGACCGGGGACGTCTCCTACAATGAGCAGTTCTTC
cdr3_aa: CASSLGTGDVSYNEQFF

j_call: TRBJ1-2
d_call: .
clone_size: few
v_call: TRBV14
cdr3_nt: TGTGCCAGCAGCCCCGGGGAGATCTATGGCTACACCTTC
cdr3_aa: CASSPGEIYGYTF

j_call: TRBJ1-1
d_call: .
clone_size: .
v_call: TRBV7-9
cdr3_nt: TGTGCCAGCAGCTTATCTGGGGCCCCGGGCACTGAAGCTTTCTTT
cdr3_aa: CASSLSGAPGTEAFF

j_call: TRBJ2-5
d_call: .
clone_size: few
v_call: TRBV6-5
cdr3_nt: TGTGCCAGCAGTTCGGGGACGAGTCGAGAGACCCAGTACTTC
cdr3_aa: CASSSGTSRETQYF

j_call: TRBJ2-4
d_call: TRBD1
clone_size: few
v_call: TRBV11-2
cdr3_nt: TGTGCCAGCAGCCGAACGGCGACAGGGGGCTCCAAAAACATTCAGTACTTC
cdr3_aa: CASSRTATGGSKNIQYF

j_call: TRBJ1-2
d_call: TRBD1
clone_size: .
v_call: TRBV18
cdr3_nt: TGTGCCAGCTCAGGGACAGGGGGAACTAACTATGGCTACACCTTC
cdr3_aa: CASSGTGGTNYGYTF

j_call: TRBJ1-1
d_call: .
clone_size: .
v_call: TRBV29-1
cdr3_nt: TGCAGCGCTCTGGAGGGCGCGGACACTGAAGCTTTCTTT
cdr3_aa: CSALEGADTEAFF

j_call: TRBJ1-5
d_call: .
clone_size: .
v_call: TRBV4-2
cdr3_nt: TGTGCCAGCAGCCAAGATGACGGGGATCAGCCCCAGCATTTT
cdr3_aa: CASSQDDGDQPQHF

j_call: TRBJ2-3
d_call: TRBD2
clone_size: few
v_call: TRBV9
cdr3_nt: TGTGCCAGCAGCGCGGGAGGCGACACAGATACGCAGTATTTT
cdr3_aa: CASSAGGDTDTQYF

j_call: TRBJ1-3
d_call: .
clone_size: .
v_call: TRBV10-3
cdr3_nt: TGTGCCATCAGTGGGGTTTCTGGAAACACCATATATTTT
cdr3_aa: CAISGVSGNTIYF

j_call: TRBJ1-1
d_call: .
clone_size: .
v_call: TRBV5-1
cdr3_nt: TGCGCCAGCAGCCCTACGGGGATCCTGAACACTGAAGCTTTCTTT
cdr3_aa: CASSPTGILNTEAFF

j_call: TRBJ2-7
d_call: .
clone_size: .
v_call: TRBV2
cdr3_nt: TGTGCCAGCAGTGAATTAATTGGGGCTGCCGAGCAGTACTTC
cdr3_aa: CASSELIGAAEQYF

j_call: TRBJ1-5
d_call: .
clone_size: .
v_call: TRBV20-1
cdr3_nt: TGCAGTGCTAGACCGGGGCAGGGGTTAGGTCAGCCCCAGCATTTT
cdr3_aa: CSARPGQGLGQPQHF

j_call: TRBJ2-7
d_call: .
clone_size: .
v_call: TRBV10-3
cdr3_nt: TGTGCCATCAGTGATCCAGTCAGAGGGTACGAGCAGTACTTC
cdr3_aa: CAISDPVRGYEQYF

j_call: TRBJ1-1
d_call: .
clone_size: few
v_call: TRBV12-3/TRBV12-4
cdr3_nt: TGTGCCAGCAGCCCCCTGGAGGTCCGGGCTGAAGCTTTCTTT
cdr3_aa: CASSPLEVRAEAFF

j_call: TRBJ2-7
d_call: .
clone_size: .
v_call: TRBV29-1
cdr3_nt: TGCAGCGTTGAGGAACCTCTTGGAAGCGAGCAGTACTTC
cdr3_aa: CSVEEPLGSEQYF

j_call: TRBJ2-1
d_call: TRBD1
clone_size: .
v_call: TRBV24-1
cdr3_nt: TGTGCCACCAGTGATTTGGGACAGGGAAACAGTAATGAGCAGTTCTTC
cdr3_aa: CATSDLGQGNSNEQFF

j_call: TRBJ2-3
d_call: .
clone_size: once
v_call: TRBV9
cdr3_nt: TGTGCCAGCAGCGTAGAGGGAGCTAGCACAGATACGCAGTATTTT
cdr3_aa: CASSVEGASTDTQYF

j_call: TRBJ1-5
d_call: .
clone_size: .
v_call: TRBV7-9
cdr3_nt: TGTGCCAGCAGCTCCGTTGGGTATAGCAATCAGCCCCAGCATTTT
cdr3_aa: CASSSVGYSNQPQHF

j_call: TRBJ2-2
d_call: TRBD2
clone_size: many
v_call: TRBV20-1
cdr3_nt: TGCAGTGCTAGAGATCTGGCGCGAGCGGGGGGTGCCGGGGAGCTGTTTTTT
cdr3_aa: CSARDLARAGGAGELFF

j_call: TRBJ2-5
d_call: TRBD2
clone_size: few
v_call: TRBV5-1
cdr3_nt: TGCGCCAGCAGCCCGAAGGTCTTCGGGGCACGACTAGCGGGGATGGAGACCCAGTACTTC
cdr3_aa: CASSPKVFGARLAGMETQYF

j_call: TRBJ2-1
d_call: .
clone_size: many
v_call: TRBV29-1
cdr3_nt: TGCAGCGTTGGGGTCCCTTACAATGAGCAGTTCTTC
cdr3_aa: CSVGVPYNEQFF